Listed below are T cell receptor beta chains from one sample, sequenced in a study of OX40 agonist ivuxolimab in advanced cancers. The method was immunoSEQ multiplex PCR; TCRdb's version includes in-frame clones alone and lacks a portion of them. The profile shows roughly 64,000 clones, about four fifths of them singletons. Sample: CD4+ or CD8+ T cells sorted from blood, taken in a trial of the OX40 agonist ivuxolimab. The receptors were sampled from an adult with an advanced solid tumor such as melanoma, head and neck, liver or kidney cancer. Both conserved end residues are part of each CDR3. Each record gives: clone size, D gene, J gene, V gene, CDR3 protein, CDR3 DNA. D genes are given only for firm matches. Only some rows state a clone size, as once, few, many or a class for expanded clones.

NA NA TRBJ2-5 TRBV6-6 CASSYSKGPQETQYF TGTGCCAGCAGTTACTCGAAGGGACCCCAAGAGACCCAGTACTTC
NA NA TRBJ1-2 TRBV7-2 CASSTSDSPDGYTF TGTGCCAGCAGCACTTCAGACAGCCCAGATGGCTACACCTTC
NA NA TRBJ1-5 TRBV10-3 CAISEHGSNQPQHF TGTGCCATCAGTGAGCACGGTAGCAATCAGCCCCAGCATTTT
NA NA TRBJ2-5 TRBV20-1 CSAWTEETQYF TGCAGTGCGTGGACAGAGGAGACCCAGTACTTC
NA NA TRBJ2-1 TRBV10-3 CAISGRGGSYNEQFF TGTGCCATCAGTGGCAGGGGAGGCTCCTACAATGAGCAGTTCTTC
NA TRBD2 TRBJ2-1 TRBV7-2 CASSWTSGGFSYNEQFF TGTGCCAGCAGCTGGACTAGCGGGGGTTTCTCCTACAATGAGCAGTTCTTC
few NA TRBJ2-1 TRBV27 CASSNGRGRGKQFF TGTGCCAGCAGTAACGGCCGGGGGCGAGGTAAGCAGTTCTTC
NA TRBD1 TRBJ1-5 TRBV2 CASSAMTGTGHQPQHF TGTGCCAGCAGTGCCATGACCGGGACAGGGCACCAGCCCCAGCATTTT
NA NA TRBJ2-5 TRBV7-8 CASSLENFRGGTQYF TGTGCCAGCAGCCTAGAGAACTTTAGAGGAGGGACCCAGTACTTC
few TRBD2 TRBJ2-1 TRBV11-2 CASSLGLATNEQFF TGTGCCAGCAGCTTGGGACTAGCGACGAATGAGCAGTTCTTC
NA TRBD2 TRBJ2-1 TRBV11-2 CASSFDSGVWNEQFF TGTGCCAGCAGCTTTGATAGCGGGGTTTGGAATGAGCAGTTCTTC
NA NA TRBJ2-7 TRBV15 CATTPGDSPYEQYF TGTGCCACCACCCCAGGGGACTCTCCTTACGAGCAGTACTTC
NA NA TRBJ2-1 TRBV4-1 CASSQGDFPTEQFF TGCGCCAGCAGCCAAGGGGACTTTCCCACTGAGCAGTTCTTC
NA TRBD1 TRBJ2-7 TRBV6-5 CASKTPGQGRNEQYF TGTGCCAGCAAAACCCCGGGACAGGGAAGAAACGAGCAGTACTTC
once NA TRBJ2-3 TRBV7-9 CATTVGTRGTDTQYF TGTGCCACCACAGTTGGGACGAGGGGCACAGATACGCAGTATTTT
NA TRBD2 TRBJ2-6 TRBV7-2 CASSPTSGRVFGANVLTF TGTGCCAGCAGCCCGACTAGCGGGAGGGTATTTGGGGCCAACGTCCTGACTTTC
NA NA TRBJ1-2 TRBV7-3 CASSLNGRDGYTF TGTGCCAGCAGCTTAAATGGCCGAGATGGCTACACCTTC
NA TRBD1 TRBJ2-7 TRBV30 CAWSPGTAYEQYF TGTGCCTGGAGCCCCGGGACAGCCTACGAGCAGTACTTC
NA NA TRBJ1-4 TRBV21-1 CASSLKDRTGTNEKLFF TGTGCCAGCAGCCTAAAAGACCGAACAGGTACTAATGAAAAACTGTTTTTT
NA TRBD2 TRBJ2-1 TRBV7-7 CASSLDLLAGRNEQFF TGTGCCAGCAGCTTAGATCTTCTAGCGGGCAGGAATGAGCAGTTCTTC
NA NA TRBJ1-1 TRBV4-1 CASSQDFSTEAFF TGCGCCAGCAGCCAAGATTTCAGCACTGAAGCTTTCTTT
NA NA TRBJ2-5 TRBV5-1 CASREGPIQETQYF TGCGCCAGCAGGGAGGGTCCGATCCAAGAGACCCAGTACTTC
NA NA TRBJ1-2 TRBV11-2 CASSQTRTYGANYGYTF TGTGCCAGCAGCCAAACCCGCACATACGGCGCTAACTATGGCTACACCTTC
NA NA TRBJ1-2 TRBV9 CASSVVGYYGYTF TGTGCCAGCAGCGTAGTTGGGTACTATGGCTACACCTTC
NA NA TRBJ1-6 TRBV5-1 CASRDPLSNSPLHF TGCGCCAGCAGAGACCCACTCTCGAATTCACCCCTCCACTTT
NA NA TRBJ1-2 TRBV30 CAWSRRHTHYTF TGTGCCTGGAGTCGCAGACATACCCACTACACCTTC
NA NA TRBJ2-5 TRBV4-1 CASSQDGFVETQYF TGCGCCAGCAGCCAGGATGGGTTTGTGGAGACCCAGTACTTC
NA NA TRBJ1-2 TRBV21-1 CAGQVANVSGYTF TGTGCCGGGCAGGTCGCGAATGTCAGTGGCTACACCTTC
NA NA TRBJ1-1 TRBV4-3 CASTQGTNTEAFF TGCGCCAGCACGCAGGGGACGAACACTGAAGCTTTCTTT
NA NA TRBJ1-2 TRBV9 CASSVGSTGGDYGYTF TGTGCCAGCAGCGTAGGTTCCACCGGAGGAGACTATGGCTACACCTTC
NA TRBD2 TRBJ2-7 TRBV29-1 CSVTGTRGYEQYF TGCAGCGTCACCGGGACTAGGGGTTACGAGCAGTACTTC
NA NA TRBJ1-6 TRBV5-6 CASSLGDGNNSPLHF TGTGCCAGCAGCTTAGGCGATGGCAACAATTCACCCCTCCACTTT
NA TRBD2 TRBJ2-1 TRBV11-1 CASSRGLAEQFF TGTGCCAGCAGCCGGGGACTAGCGGAGCAGTTCTTC
NA TRBD2 TRBJ2-7 TRBV6-1 CASSWTSGSYEQYF TGTGCCAGCAGTTGGACTAGCGGGAGCTACGAGCAGTACTTC
NA NA TRBJ2-7 TRBV7-2 CASSSQGLLGEQYF TGTGCCAGCAGCTCTCAGGGCCTTTTGGGGGAGCAGTACTTC
NA NA TRBJ1-5 TRBV5-6 CASSLFNQPQHF TGTGCCAGCAGCTTATTTAATCAGCCCCAGCATTTT
NA NA TRBJ1-1 TRBV25-1 CASSASTEAFF TGTGCCAGCAGCGCTTCCACTGAAGCTTTCTTT
once NA TRBJ2-5 TRBV10-1 CASSKTALQETQYF TGCGCCAGCAGTAAGACAGCTCTCCAAGAGACCCAGTACTTC
NA NA TRBJ1-6 TRBV7-3 CASSTGSANSPLHF TGTGCCAGCTCTACGGGTAGTGCCAATTCACCCCTCCACTTT
NA NA TRBJ2-7 TRBV9 CASSVGDGYEQYF TGTGCCAGCAGCGTAGGGGATGGCTACGAGCAGTACTTC
NA NA TRBJ1-5 TRBV4-3 CASSLNGTWLNQPQHF TGCGCCAGCAGCCTTAATGGGACCTGGCTAAATCAGCCCCAGCATTTT
NA NA TRBJ1-3 TRBV6-5 CASSYRGSSGNTIYF TGTGCCAGCAGTTACAGGGGCAGCTCTGGAAACACCATATATTTT
NA NA TRBJ1-6 TRBV7-2 CASSYSGPPNSPLHF TGTGCCAGCAGCTATTCCGGACCTCCCAATTCACCCCTCCACTTT
once NA TRBJ1-6 TRBV7-3 CASSLGQGWGSPLHF TGTGCCAGCAGCTTAGGGCAGGGGTGGGGTTCACCCCTCCACTTT
NA NA TRBJ2-1 TRBV11-2 CASSPLVADYNEQFF TGTGCCAGCAGTCCGCTGGTAGCGGACTACAATGAGCAGTTCTTC
few TRBD2 TRBJ2-5 TRBV10-3 CAISESGPGLAGGETQYF TGTGCCATCAGTGAGTCCGGCCCGGGACTAGCGGGCGGGGAGACCCAGTACTTC
NA NA TRBJ2-3 TRBV10-3 CAISESFGLASTDTQYF TGTGCCATCAGTGAGTCGTTCGGGCTAGCAAGCACAGATACGCAGTATTTT
NA TRBD1 TRBJ2-5 TRBV6-5 CASIPGQGNPQYF TGTGCCAGCATTCCGGGACAGGGGAACCCCCAGTACTTC
NA NA TRBJ2-2 TRBV9 CASSVGSLTGELFF TGTGCCAGCAGCGTCGGGAGCCTCACCGGGGAGCTGTTTTTT
once TRBD1 TRBJ1-5 TRBV19 CASSRDRGSRNQPQHF TGTGCCAGTAGTCGGGACAGGGGGTCCCGCAATCAGCCCCAGCATTTT
NA TRBD1 TRBJ2-7 TRBV19 CASREQGSYEQYF TGTGCCAGTAGGGAACAGGGGTCCTACGAGCAGTACTTC
NA TRBD2 TRBJ2-5 TRBV7-7 CASTKGGRRGETQYF TGTGCCAGCACCAAGGGAGGGCGGAGGGGAGAGACCCAGTACTTC
NA NA TRBJ1-5 TRBV6-5 CASSYSRVSNQPQHF TGTGCCAGCAGTTACTCGAGGGTGAGCAATCAGCCCCAGCATTTT
NA TRBD1 TRBJ2-7 TRBV29-1 CSATGQSYEQYF TGCAGCGCCACGGGACAGTCCTACGAGCAGTACTTC
few NA TRBJ1-1 TRBV9 CASSWRFDSPDTEAFF TGTGCCAGCAGCTGGAGGTTTGACAGTCCGGACACTGAAGCTTTCTTT
NA NA TRBJ1-2 TRBV11-3 CASSPTGVVSSGYTF TGTGCCAGCAGCCCCACAGGAGTGGTTTCGAGTGGCTACACCTTC